This TCR beta chain was sequenced for a study of blood T cell repertoires in COVID-19. The wider study: Samples came from the United States, Italy and Spain, spanning acute and convalescent COVID-19. Sources were T cells, B-cell-depleted T cells, or PBMCs; the material itself was cDNA or gDNA.

Authors' data handling: Amplifying reference gene primers gave estimates of nucleated cell counts. The protocol was immunoSEQ multiplex PCR, while the TCRdb copy is restricted to in-frame clones and leaves out a portion. The DNA was the basis for D and trimming; V, J and clone size are from that table. The sample holds roughly 110,000 clones, roughly 80% seen once. Germline V CDR1 and CDR2: SGHRS, YFSETQ. V lost 4 bases and J lost 3; bases outside the gene matches: 3. The CDR3 is made up of 13 amino acids. This receptor was obtained from a woman aged 40 to 50 with acute or convalescent COVID-19. The material sequenced was peripheral blood. The chain carries TRBV5-1 and TRBJ1-2; TRBD1 matches at 7 bases. The CDR3 loop is CASSLQGDYGYTF. CDR3 coding DNA: TGCGCCAGCAGCCTCCAGGGGGACTATGGCTACACCTTC.